The 6 T cell receptor beta chains presented below share a single source sample, sequenced in a study of blood T cell repertoires in COVID-19. Only in-frame clones appear in the TCRdb table, and some are missing; sequencing was by immunoSEQ multiplex PCR. The sample holds around 31,000 clones, 80% to 95% seen once. Sequencing used peripheral blood. The receptor set was obtained from a man in his 60s with acute or convalescent COVID-19.

The chain uses TRBV30 and TRBJ2-2; the D is unclear. This CDR3 region has 16 residues. V was trimmed by 4 bases and J by 1 base, leaving 16 bases between them. Looked up from germline, CDR1 is GTSNPN and CDR2 is SVGIG (reference sequence). DNA for the CDR3: TGTGCCTGGAACCGACGGGTCTACGAGAACACCGGGGAGCTGTTTTTT. This encodes CAWNRRVYENTGELFF.

The gene calls are TRBV5-1 and TRBJ2-2; TRBD2 aligns across 9 bases. The germline V gene encodes CDR1 SGHRS and CDR2 YFSETQ. The CDR3 runs 15 residues. V shed 6 bases, J shed 6 bases, and the junction held 9 bases outside the gene matches. CDR3: CASTMTSGPSGELFF. As DNA, the CDR3 is TGCGCCAGCACCATGACTAGCGGCCCATCCGGGGAGCTGTTTTTT.

The chain employs TRBV6-5 and TRBJ1-4, with TRBD1 matching over 7 bases. This CDR3 spans 15 amino acids. With 5 bases clipped from V and 6 bases from J, the junction kept 9 bases outside the gene matches. Germline V lookup: CDR1 MNHEY, CDR2 SVGAGI. CDR3 nucleotide sequence: TGTGCCAGCAGTCCCGGGGACAGACGATATGAAAAACTGTTTTTT. This sequence encodes CASSPGDRRYEKLFF.

The J gene is TRBJ2-1, the V gene TRBV6-6; 9 bases match TRBD1. Germline lookup yields CDR1 MNHNY and CDR2 SVGAGI (reference sequence). CDR3 length: 15 residues. Losses at the gene ends were 4 bases for V and 0 bases for J; bases not matched to a gene: 1. The CDR3 DNA reads TGTGCCAGCAGTTTACAGGGGGCCTCCTACAATGAGCAGTTCTTC. Translation: CASSLQGASYNEQFF.

This sequence joins TRBV29-1 and TRBJ2-1; 12 bases are a match to TRBD2. The V gene end was trimmed by 2 bases and the J gene end by 8 bases; junction bases not matched to a gene: 4. The CDR3 has 14 amino acids. Per the germline V gene, CDR1 is SQVTM and CDR2 is ANQGSEA. The CDR3 nucleotides are TGCAGCGTTGAATTGACTAGCGGGAGTGATGAGCAGTTCTTC. Its translation: CSVELTSGSDEQFF.

The chain uses TRBV5-5 and TRBJ1-3; D gene uncertain. CDR1 is SGHKS, CDR2 YYEKEE, per germline (reference sequence). Trimming removed 0 bases at V and 0 bases at J, with 7 bases between. CDR3 length: 15 residues. The CDR3 DNA follows: TGTGCCAGCAGCTTGGTAAAGAGCTCTGGAAACACCATATATTTT. Amino acids: CASSLVKSSGNTIYF.